This is a list of T cell receptor beta chains from one sample in a study of T-cell reconstitution after alpha-beta-depleted transplantation in children. TCRdb reanalysed the PCR reads using MiXCR and keeps one entry per CDR3 protein. The sample has 250,000 to 350,000 distinct CDR3 sequences, 9.9% seen once. Sequencing was performed on PBMCs from the stem cell graft donor, taken from the stem cell graft. The receptors shown here come from a human donor who donated a stem cell graft to a child with SCID. Both conserved end residues are part of each CDR3. The D gene is left open where the match is weak. Not all rows give a size; the values are once, few, many and, for expanded clones, a class.

v_call: TRBV20-1; cdr3_length: 16; j_call: TRBJ2-2; clone_size: few; d_call: NA; cdr3_nt: TGCAGTGCTAGAGCCCCGGGACGGGGGAACACCGGGGAGCTGTTTTTT; cdr3_aa: CSARAPGRGNTGELFF
v_call: TRBV5-1; cdr3_length: 14; j_call: TRBJ2-5; clone_size: NA; d_call: TRBD2; cdr3_nt: TGCGCCAGCAGCATGGGACTAGCGGAAGAGACCCAGTACTTC; cdr3_aa: CASSMGLAEETQYF
v_call: TRBV6-2/TRBV6-3; cdr3_length: 12; j_call: TRBJ2-4; clone_size: few; d_call: NA; cdr3_nt: TGTGCCTCCTCAAACCCCAAAAACATTCAGTACTTC; cdr3_aa: CASSNPKNIQYF
v_call: TRBV20-1; cdr3_length: 15; j_call: TRBJ2-1; clone_size: few; d_call: TRBD2; cdr3_nt: TGCAGTGCTAGAGATGTCAGGGAATGGGGGGGTGAGCAGTTCTTC; cdr3_aa: CSARDVREWGGEQFF
v_call: TRBV7-8; cdr3_length: 16; j_call: TRBJ2-1; clone_size: NA; d_call: TRBD2; cdr3_nt: TGTGCCAGCAGCCCCCGACTAGCGGGGGAGGGCAATGAGCAGTTCTTC; cdr3_aa: CASSPRLAGEGNEQFF
v_call: TRBV12-3/TRBV12-4; cdr3_length: 17; j_call: TRBJ2-1; clone_size: NA; d_call: TRBD1; cdr3_nt: TGTGCCAGCAGTTTAGTCCTCCAGGACAGGGTTTATGGTGAGCAGTTCTTC; cdr3_aa: CASSLVLQDRVYGEQFF
v_call: TRBV14; cdr3_length: 16; j_call: TRBJ1-2; clone_size: NA; d_call: NA; cdr3_nt: TGTGCCAGCAGCCAAGATATCCGCAGGGAAGTGGATGGCTACACCTTC; cdr3_aa: CASSQDIRREVDGYTF
v_call: TRBV12-3/TRBV12-4; cdr3_length: 14; j_call: TRBJ1-2; clone_size: NA; d_call: TRBD1; cdr3_nt: TGTGCCAGCAGTCCCCGGACAGGCAGCTATGGCTACACCTTC; cdr3_aa: CASSPRTGSYGYTF
v_call: TRBV19; cdr3_length: 16; j_call: TRBJ2-1; clone_size: few; d_call: TRBD1; cdr3_nt: TGTGCCAGTAAGGCAGGGGGCAGGGGTTCCTACAATGAGCAGTTCTTC; cdr3_aa: CASKAGGRGSYNEQFF
v_call: TRBV4-2; cdr3_length: 16; j_call: TRBJ2-3; clone_size: NA; d_call: NA; cdr3_nt: TGTGCCAGCAGCCAAGATCCTTTGTCTTTCACAGATACGCAGTATTTT; cdr3_aa: CASSQDPLSFTDTQYF
v_call: TRBV13; cdr3_length: 16; j_call: TRBJ2-7; clone_size: NA; d_call: NA; cdr3_nt: TGTGCCAGCAGCTTTAACGCGAGTAGGGTGTCCTACGAGCAGTACTTC; cdr3_aa: CASSFNASRVSYEQYF
v_call: TRBV27; cdr3_length: 14; j_call: TRBJ1-1; clone_size: once; d_call: NA; cdr3_nt: TGTGCCAGCATTGTGAAACAGGGAATTACTGAAGCTTTCTTT; cdr3_aa: CASIVKQGITEAFF
v_call: TRBV20-1; cdr3_length: 15; j_call: TRBJ2-1; clone_size: NA; d_call: NA; cdr3_nt: TGCAGTGGGCGTGACAGGTCGCATTTGTACAATGAGCAGTTCTTC; cdr3_aa: CSGRDRSHLYNEQFF
v_call: TRBV29-1; cdr3_length: 13; j_call: TRBJ1-6; clone_size: NA; d_call: NA; cdr3_nt: TGCAGCGGTGCGGAGGGACCCAATTCACCCCTCCACTTT; cdr3_aa: CSGAEGPNSPLHF
v_call: TRBV12-3/TRBV12-4; cdr3_length: 16; j_call: TRBJ2-3; clone_size: NA; d_call: TRBD2; cdr3_nt: TGTGCCAGCAGTTTAGAACTAGCGGGGGGGTTAGATACGCAGTATTTT; cdr3_aa: CASSLELAGGLDTQYF
v_call: TRBV12-3/TRBV12-4; cdr3_length: 13; j_call: TRBJ2-1; clone_size: few; d_call: NA; cdr3_nt: TGTGCCAGCAGTACCCACAAGTACAATGAGCAGTTCTTC; cdr3_aa: CASSTHKYNEQFF
v_call: TRBV6-1; cdr3_length: 15; j_call: TRBJ2-1; clone_size: few; d_call: NA; cdr3_nt: TGTGCCAGCAGTGAATTTAGCGACAGTTACAATGAGCAGTTCTTC; cdr3_aa: CASSEFSDSYNEQFF
v_call: TRBV5-6; cdr3_length: 12; j_call: TRBJ1-1; clone_size: many; d_call: NA; cdr3_nt: TGTGCCAGCAGCCCGAAAGACACTGAAGCTTTCTTT; cdr3_aa: CASSPKDTEAFF
v_call: TRBV5-1; cdr3_length: 15; j_call: TRBJ2-5; clone_size: NA; d_call: NA; cdr3_nt: TGCGCCAGCAGCTTGGCGGGGGGCTTCAAAGAGACCCAGTACTTC; cdr3_aa: CASSLAGGFKETQYF
v_call: TRBV10-3; cdr3_length: 15; j_call: TRBJ2-3; clone_size: many; d_call: TRBD1; cdr3_nt: TGTGCCATCAAAGGACAGGCATCCGGCACAGATACGCAGTATTTT; cdr3_aa: CAIKGQASGTDTQYF
v_call: TRBV20-1; cdr3_length: 13; j_call: TRBJ1-3; clone_size: many; d_call: NA; cdr3_nt: TGCAGTGCCCGGGAGGTCTCTGGAAACACCATATATTTT; cdr3_aa: CSAREVSGNTIYF
v_call: TRBV6-2/TRBV6-3; cdr3_length: 15; j_call: TRBJ2-7; clone_size: few; d_call: TRBD2; cdr3_nt: TGTGCCAGCAGTTACTCCCGTGGGGGGGCCTACGAGCAGTACTTC; cdr3_aa: CASSYSRGGAYEQYF
v_call: TRBV28; cdr3_length: 16; j_call: TRBJ2-7; clone_size: few; d_call: TRBD1; cdr3_nt: TGTGCCAGCAGCCCCGCAGCGCCGGGACAGGGCTACGAGCAGTACTTC; cdr3_aa: CASSPAAPGQGYEQYF
v_call: TRBV6-2/TRBV6-3; cdr3_length: 20; j_call: TRBJ2-1; clone_size: NA; d_call: NA; cdr3_nt: TGTGCCAGCAGTTACTTCGCTCGGGACGGAGGGGCGGGGTACGGGCGTGAGCAGTTCTTC; cdr3_aa: CASSYFARDGGAGYGREQFF
v_call: TRBV7-9; cdr3_length: 16; j_call: TRBJ2-1; clone_size: NA; d_call: NA; cdr3_nt: TGTGCCAGCAGCTCGAAAAGAGTAGCGGCGAACAATGAGCAGTTCTTC; cdr3_aa: CASSSKRVAANNEQFF
v_call: TRBV7-3; cdr3_length: 17; j_call: TRBJ2-1; clone_size: few; d_call: NA; cdr3_nt: TGTGCCAGCAGACGAGGGCCACCGGAACAAATCTACAATGAGCAGTTCTTC; cdr3_aa: CASRRGPPEQIYNEQFF
v_call: TRBV12-3/TRBV12-4; cdr3_length: 16; j_call: TRBJ2-1; clone_size: few; d_call: NA; cdr3_nt: TGTGCCAGCAGTCACCCCTCGGACAGACCCTACAATGAGCAGTTCTTC; cdr3_aa: CASSHPSDRPYNEQFF